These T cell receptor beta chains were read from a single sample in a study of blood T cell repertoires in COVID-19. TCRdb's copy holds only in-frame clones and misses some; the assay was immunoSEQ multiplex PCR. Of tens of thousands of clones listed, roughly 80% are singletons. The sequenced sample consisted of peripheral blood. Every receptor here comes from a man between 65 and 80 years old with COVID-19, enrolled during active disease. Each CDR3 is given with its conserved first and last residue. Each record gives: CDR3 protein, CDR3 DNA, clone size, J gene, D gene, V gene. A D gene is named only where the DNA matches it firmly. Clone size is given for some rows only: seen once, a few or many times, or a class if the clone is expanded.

CDR3aa: CASSRAGVGRETQYF
CDR3nt: TGTGCCTCCTCCCGAGCGGGAGTAGGGCGAGAGACCCAGTACTTC
abundance: .
j_gene: TRBJ2-5
d_gene: TRBD2
v_gene: TRBV15

CDR3aa: CASSLRDTSSNEQFF
CDR3nt: TGTGCCAGCAGCTTAAGGGACACCTCTAGCAATGAGCAGTTCTTC
abundance: .
j_gene: TRBJ2-1
d_gene: .
v_gene: TRBV7-9

CDR3aa: CASSPLNRGLPYEQYF
CDR3nt: TGTGCCAGCAGTCCTCTCAACAGGGGGCTACCCTACGAGCAGTACTTC
abundance: .
j_gene: TRBJ2-7
d_gene: TRBD1
v_gene: TRBV6-6

CDR3aa: CATSRDSHTEAFF
CDR3nt: TGTGCCACCAGCAGAGATAGCCACACTGAAGCTTTCTTT
abundance: .
j_gene: TRBJ1-1
d_gene: .
v_gene: TRBV15

CDR3aa: CASSPDGYYNGQFF
CDR3nt: TGTGCCAGCAGTCCGGATGGCTACTACAATGGGCAGTTCTTC
abundance: .
j_gene: TRBJ2-1
d_gene: .
v_gene: TRBV27

CDR3aa: CAWNAGQGPYGYTF
CDR3nt: TGTGCCTGGAACGCTGGACAGGGCCCATATGGCTACACCTTC
abundance: .
j_gene: TRBJ1-2
d_gene: TRBD1
v_gene: TRBV30

CDR3aa: CASTLGGGRTDTQYF
CDR3nt: TGCGCCAGCACACTTGGGGGGGGTCGCACAGATACGCAGTATTTT
abundance: once
j_gene: TRBJ2-3
d_gene: TRBD2
v_gene: TRBV5-1

CDR3aa: CASRGEGNSPLHF
CDR3nt: TGCGCCAGCAGGGGAGAGGGCAATTCACCCCTCCACTTT
abundance: .
j_gene: TRBJ1-6
d_gene: .
v_gene: TRBV5-1

CDR3aa: CASSYGALDTEAFF
CDR3nt: TGTGCCAGCAGTTACGGGGCGCTGGACACTGAAGCTTTCTTT
abundance: .
j_gene: TRBJ1-1
d_gene: .
v_gene: TRBV6-6

CDR3aa: CASSLWFGTNYNEQFF
CDR3nt: TGTGCCAGCAGCTTATGGTTCGGGACTAACTACAATGAGCAGTTCTTC
abundance: .
j_gene: TRBJ2-1
d_gene: TRBD2
v_gene: TRBV11-2

CDR3aa: CASSAQGSGGQFF
CDR3nt: TGTGCCAGCAGCGCGCAGGGGAGTGGTGGGCAGTTCTTC
abundance: few
j_gene: TRBJ2-1
d_gene: .
v_gene: TRBV11-1

CDR3aa: CASSTGLAGWDEQFF
CDR3nt: TGTGCCAGCTCAACCGGACTAGCGGGATGGGATGAGCAGTTCTTC
abundance: .
j_gene: TRBJ2-1
d_gene: TRBD2
v_gene: TRBV18

CDR3aa: CASSLGGRTDTQYF
CDR3nt: TGTGCCAGCAGTTTAGGCGGGAGAACAGATACGCAGTATTTT
abundance: .
j_gene: TRBJ2-3
d_gene: TRBD2
v_gene: TRBV28

CDR3aa: CSASDGDQPQHF
CDR3nt: TGCAGTGCTAGTGACGGAGATCAGCCCCAGCATTTT
abundance: .
j_gene: TRBJ1-5
d_gene: .
v_gene: TRBV20-1

CDR3aa: CASGTGPYGYTF
CDR3nt: TGTGCCAGCGGCACAGGTCCCTATGGCTACACCTTC
abundance: .
j_gene: TRBJ1-2
d_gene: .
v_gene: TRBV28

CDR3aa: CASSAFSPGTGNTEAFF
CDR3nt: TGTGCCAGCAGCGCCTTCAGTCCCGGGACAGGTAACACTGAAGCTTTCTTT
abundance: .
j_gene: TRBJ1-1
d_gene: TRBD1
v_gene: TRBV9

CDR3aa: CAWSAGSDQPQHF
CDR3nt: TGTGCCTGGAGTGCAGGGTCTGATCAGCCCCAGCATTTT
abundance: .
j_gene: TRBJ1-5
d_gene: .
v_gene: TRBV30

CDR3aa: CASSMMGYSSGNTIYF
CDR3nt: TGTGCCAGTAGTATGATGGGTTACAGCTCTGGAAACACCATATATTTT
abundance: .
j_gene: TRBJ1-3
d_gene: .
v_gene: TRBV19

CDR3aa: CASRNIVQGYTF
CDR3nt: TGTGCCAGCAGAAACATCGTCCAGGGCTACACCTTC
abundance: .
j_gene: TRBJ1-2
d_gene: .
v_gene: TRBV27

CDR3aa: CASSLLGLAGVKETQYF
CDR3nt: TGTGCCAGTAGTCTCCTAGGACTAGCGGGAGTGAAGGAGACCCAGTACTTC
abundance: .
j_gene: TRBJ2-5
d_gene: TRBD2
v_gene: TRBV19

CDR3aa: CASSPRQESSGNTIYF
CDR3nt: TGTGCCAGCAGCCCCCGACAGGAAAGCTCTGGAAACACCATATATTTT
abundance: .
j_gene: TRBJ1-3
d_gene: .
v_gene: TRBV7-2

CDR3aa: CASSQVSGRYEQYF
CDR3nt: TGTGCCAGCAGCCAGGTTAGCGGGAGGTACGAGCAGTACTTC
abundance: .
j_gene: TRBJ2-7
d_gene: TRBD2
v_gene: TRBV14

CDR3aa: CSAQNGQGRSTDTQYF
CDR3nt: TGCAGCGCACAAAACGGACAGGGGCGGAGCACAGATACGCAGTATTTT
abundance: few
j_gene: TRBJ2-3
d_gene: TRBD1
v_gene: TRBV29-1

CDR3aa: CSVRQGLVPEQYF
CDR3nt: TGCAGCGTCAGACAGGGGCTGGTACCCGAGCAGTACTTC
abundance: .
j_gene: TRBJ2-7
d_gene: TRBD1
v_gene: TRBV29-1

CDR3aa: CASSLRGTGGVYGYTF
CDR3nt: TGTGCCAGCAGTTTAAGAGGGACAGGGGGCGTCTATGGCTACACCTTC
abundance: .
j_gene: TRBJ1-2
d_gene: TRBD1
v_gene: TRBV28

CDR3aa: CASSLQQNTEAFF
CDR3nt: TGTGCTAGCAGCTTACAACAGAACACTGAAGCTTTCTTT
abundance: .
j_gene: TRBJ1-1
d_gene: .
v_gene: TRBV7-7

CDR3aa: CASSIGTSGSNEQFF
CDR3nt: TGTGCCAGCAGTATCGGGACTAGCGGGAGCAATGAGCAGTTCTTC
abundance: .
j_gene: TRBJ2-1
d_gene: TRBD2
v_gene: TRBV27

CDR3aa: CASSTKTQGANTEAFF
CDR3nt: TGTGCCAGCAGCACCAAGACGCAGGGGGCGAACACTGAAGCTTTCTTT
abundance: .
j_gene: TRBJ1-1
d_gene: TRBD1
v_gene: TRBV13

CDR3aa: CASILQRRGICNQPQHF
CDR3nt: TGCGCCAGCATTCTTCAGCGGCGGGGTATATGCAATCAGCCCCAGCATTTT
abundance: .
j_gene: TRBJ1-5
d_gene: .
v_gene: TRBV5-1

CDR3aa: CASSHRGGGTGELFF
CDR3nt: TGTGCCAGCAGTCACCGGGGGGGTGGCACCGGGGAGCTGTTTTTT
abundance: .
j_gene: TRBJ2-2
d_gene: TRBD2
v_gene: TRBV6-5

CDR3aa: CATSDGQLSSYEQYF
CDR3nt: TGTGCCACCAGTGATGGACAGCTGAGCTCCTACGAGCAGTACTTC
abundance: .
j_gene: TRBJ2-7
d_gene: .
v_gene: TRBV24-1

CDR3aa: CASSGQGAYEQYF
CDR3nt: TGTGCCAGCAGTGGACAGGGGGCCTACGAGCAGTACTTC
abundance: few
j_gene: TRBJ2-7
d_gene: TRBD1
v_gene: TRBV25-1

CDR3aa: CASSLGTGTDTQYF
CDR3nt: TGCGCCAGCAGCCTCGGGACAGGGACAGATACGCAGTATTTT
abundance: .
j_gene: TRBJ2-3
d_gene: TRBD1
v_gene: TRBV5-1

CDR3aa: CASLADRTGEQFF
CDR3nt: TGTGCCAGCCTCGCGGACAGGACAGGTGAGCAGTTCTTC
abundance: .
j_gene: TRBJ2-1
d_gene: TRBD1
v_gene: TRBV11-2

CDR3aa: CASSHHPSGSYGEQFF
CDR3nt: TGTGCCAGCAGCCACCACCCTAGCGGGAGTTATGGTGAGCAGTTCTTC
abundance: .
j_gene: TRBJ2-1
d_gene: TRBD2
v_gene: TRBV7-6

CDR3aa: CASRSQGAQDYGYTF
CDR3nt: TGTGCCAGCAGGTCCCAGGGGGCGCAAGACTATGGCTACACCTTC
abundance: .
j_gene: TRBJ1-2
d_gene: TRBD1
v_gene: TRBV28

CDR3aa: CATEVLPGHPNTEAFF
CDR3nt: TGCGCCACCGAGGTATTACCCGGACACCCGAACACTGAAGCTTTCTTT
abundance: .
j_gene: TRBJ1-1
d_gene: .
v_gene: TRBV10-1

CDR3aa: CASSLRTASFKEYF
CDR3nt: TGTGCCAGCAGTTTACGGACAGCAAGTTTCAAGGAGTACTTC
abundance: .
j_gene: TRBJ2-7
d_gene: .
v_gene: TRBV27

CDR3aa: CASSQPLRLSNWFYNEQFF
CDR3nt: TGTGCCAGCAGCCAGCCTTTGCGGCTAAGCAACTGGTTTTACAATGAGCAGTTCTTC
abundance: .
j_gene: TRBJ2-1
d_gene: .
v_gene: TRBV7-6

CDR3aa: CASSQGWTDTDTQYF
CDR3nt: TGTGCCAGCAGCCAAGGATGGACAGACACAGATACGCAGTATTTT
abundance: .
j_gene: TRBJ2-3
d_gene: .
v_gene: TRBV4-2

CDR3aa: CASKYGYGYTF
CDR3nt: TGTGCCAGCAAGTACGGCTATGGCTACACCTTC
abundance: .
j_gene: TRBJ1-2
d_gene: .
v_gene: TRBV2

CDR3aa: CASSVQGFDSPLHF
CDR3nt: TGTGCCAGTAGCGTACAGGGGTTCGATTCACCCCTCCACTTT
abundance: .
j_gene: TRBJ1-6
d_gene: TRBD1
v_gene: TRBV19

CDR3aa: CASSLTQGAQGNTIYF
CDR3nt: TGTGCCAGCAGCCTCACACAGGGGGCGCAAGGAAACACCATATATTTT
abundance: .
j_gene: TRBJ1-3
d_gene: TRBD1
v_gene: TRBV9

CDR3aa: CASSQLAGAYNEQFF
CDR3nt: TGTGCCAGCAGCCAACTCGCGGGAGCCTACAATGAGCAGTTCTTC
abundance: few
j_gene: TRBJ2-1
d_gene: TRBD2
v_gene: TRBV7-3

CDR3aa: CASSAGLSGEQYF
CDR3nt: TGTGCCAGCAGCGCGGGACTATCAGGCGAGCAGTACTTC
abundance: .
j_gene: TRBJ2-7
d_gene: TRBD2
v_gene: TRBV11-2

CDR3aa: CASSVGQGLPQHF
CDR3nt: TGCGCCAGCAGCGTCGGACAGGGTCTACCCCAGCATTTT
abundance: .
j_gene: TRBJ1-5
d_gene: TRBD1
v_gene: TRBV5-1

CDR3aa: CASTLAGGIGYEQYF
CDR3nt: TGTGCCAGCACGTTAGCGGGAGGGATAGGGTACGAGCAGTACTTC
abundance: .
j_gene: TRBJ2-7
d_gene: TRBD2
v_gene: TRBV27

CDR3aa: CASSSDSGLAKTQYF
CDR3nt: TGTGCCAGCAGTTCAGATTCGGGACTAGCAAAGACGCAGTATTTT
abundance: .
j_gene: TRBJ2-3
d_gene: TRBD2
v_gene: TRBV27

CDR3aa: CAISDAVLALYF
CDR3nt: TGTGCCATCAGTGATGCTGTTCTAGCGCTGTACTTC
abundance: .
j_gene: TRBJ2-7
d_gene: .
v_gene: TRBV10-3

CDR3aa: CASSLQAGVRDTQYF
CDR3nt: TGTGCCAGCAGTTTGCAAGCGGGAGTGAGAGATACGCAGTATTTT
abundance: .
j_gene: TRBJ2-3
d_gene: TRBD2
v_gene: TRBV28

CDR3aa: CASSHGGFGGSTDTQYF
CDR3nt: TGTGCCAGCAGCCACGGGGGTTTCGGGGGAAGCACAGATACGCAGTATTTT
abundance: once
j_gene: TRBJ2-3
d_gene: .
v_gene: TRBV5-4

CDR3aa: CSVPGQGDTEAFF
CDR3nt: TGCAGCGTACCGGGACAGGGGGACACTGAAGCTTTCTTT
abundance: .
j_gene: TRBJ1-1
d_gene: TRBD1
v_gene: TRBV29-1

CDR3aa: CASSLELAGEQYF
CDR3nt: TGTGCCAGCAGCTTAGAACTAGCGGGAGAGCAGTACTTC
abundance: .
j_gene: TRBJ2-7
d_gene: TRBD2
v_gene: TRBV7-9

CDR3aa: CASSPGEQNEKLFF
CDR3nt: TGTGCCAGCTCCCCCGGGGAGCAGAATGAAAAACTGTTTTTT
abundance: .
j_gene: TRBJ1-4
d_gene: .
v_gene: TRBV18

CDR3aa: CASSLWASGRNGELFF
CDR3nt: TGTGCCAGCAGTTTGTGGGCTAGCGGGAGGAACGGGGAGCTGTTTTTT
abundance: .
j_gene: TRBJ2-2
d_gene: TRBD2
v_gene: TRBV28

CDR3aa: CASSRGITDTQYF
CDR3nt: TGTGCCAGCAGTCGCGGAATCACAGATACGCAGTATTTT
abundance: .
j_gene: TRBJ2-3
d_gene: .
v_gene: TRBV7-2

CDR3aa: CASSLADSVYGYTF
CDR3nt: TGTGCCAGCAGCTTAGCGGACAGCGTTTATGGCTACACCTTC
abundance: .
j_gene: TRBJ1-2
d_gene: .
v_gene: TRBV7-2

CDR3aa: CASSFLREGPYEQYF
CDR3nt: TGTGCCAGCAGTTTCTTGCGGGAGGGACCCTACGAGCAGTACTTC
abundance: .
j_gene: TRBJ2-7
d_gene: TRBD2
v_gene: TRBV27

CDR3aa: CASLRQGAVGYTF
CDR3nt: TGTGCCAGCCTCCGACAGGGGGCGGTTGGCTACACCTTC
abundance: .
j_gene: TRBJ1-2
d_gene: TRBD1
v_gene: TRBV6-5